Listed here is a single T cell receptor beta chain. This sample was included in a study of T cell repertoires in cytomegalovirus infection. TCRdb fed the reads into MiXCR, producing one record per CDR3 protein. The table has 400,000 or so distinct CDR3 sequences, 31% seen once. The source of this sequence is a human donor in good health (CMV status not recorded). Some clones in this sample may be carry-over from other donors' samples. The sequenced sample was PBMCs.

The CDR3 protein is CASSRVGNEQYF. The CDR3 DNA sequence: TGTGCCAGCTCCCGCGTTGGCAACGAGCAGTACTTC. The chain recombines TRBV18 with TRBJ2-7; no reliable D call. V shed 6 bases and J shed 5 bases, with 11 bases lying between them. The CDR3 contains 12 residues. From germline, CDR1 is KGHSH and CDR2 LQKENI.